This T cell receptor beta chain stems from a study of cytomegalovirus exposure and HLA in healthy donors. Study-wide results and caveats: CMV antigen specificity of a few CMV-associated chains was confirmed in vitro.

Use of 60 Vbeta and 13 Jbeta primers characterized the PCR. Sequencing was performed with immunoSEQ multiplex PCR; in TCRdb, only in-frame clones are kept and a portion is missing. The table records about 120,000 clones, under 85% of them present only once. Trimming stripped 0 bases from V and 4 bases from J, with 7 bases between. The CDR3 is 13 residues long. Germline values: CDR1 SGHRS, CDR2 YFSETQ. For this clone: Its antigen is unknown.

Input material: PBMCs. This TCR was recovered from a woman aged 18-35 years in good health and CMV-seronegative. The chain employs TRBV5-1 and TRBJ1-2; D uncertain. The CDR3 here is CASSLDSSYGYTF. CDR3 coding DNA: TGCGCCAGCAGCTTGGACAGTTCCTATGGCTACACCTTC.